This TCR beta chain was identified during a study of T cells in Graves' hyperthyroidism and ophthalmopathy. Overall study context: Pretreatment peripheral blood was obtained at initial diagnosis.

TCR beta CDR3 regions were amplified from RNA. Researchers ran a first-round RT-PCR on the TCR CDR3 using the HTBI primer set. TCRdb called the multiplex PCR reads again in MiXCR, with one record for every CDR3 protein. The data show some 770,000 distinct CDR3 sequences, around 17% seen once. Stable hyperthyroidism: no ophthalmopathy progression over 18 months of follow-up. Hyperthyroidism, newly diagnosed and lasting under 2 months, affected patients aged 18 to 65. Study results and limitations: Before onset, by a median of around six months, the model predicted ophthalmopathy.

This CDR3 has 15 amino acids. The V end was cut by 4 bases, the J end by 3 bases, with 16 bases between. Germline V gene lookup returns CDR1 MDHEN and CDR2 SYDVKM. A few counts support this clonotype. Its antigen is still unknown. The sequence was collected from a young man with Graves' hyperthyroidism. Sequencing used blood. The gene calls are TRBV28 and TRBJ2-7, with D perhaps given as TRBD1 or TRBD2 (5 bases each). The CDR3 spells CASSSRRRGSYEQYF. CDR3 bases: TGTGCCAGCAGTTCCCGCCGTCGGGGCAGCTACGAGCAGTACTTC.